Included here is one TCR beta chain sequence, with context. The method was immunoSEQ multiplex PCR; TCRdb's version includes in-frame clones alone and lacks a portion of them. This table has tens of thousands of clones, over 85% appearing once. The data were obtained in a study of cytomegalovirus exposure and HLA in healthy donors. The CDR3 consists of 15 residues. In germline, CDR1 is SGHRS, CDR2 YFSETQ. V was clipped by 0 bases and J by 1 base; unmatched bases: 3. The chain combines TRBV5-1 with TRBJ1-1; 7 positions agree with TRBD1. The receptor was derived from a woman between 18 and 29 years old in good health and CMV-seronegative. The material sequenced was PBMCs. This chain's CDR3 is CASSLGGTENTEAFF. In nucleotides, the CDR3 is TGCGCCAGCAGCTTGGGTGGGACAGAGAACACTGAAGCTTTCTTT.